This T cell receptor (beta chain) stems from a study of cytotoxic CD8 clonotypes in ibrutinib-treated CLL. Germline V gives CDR1 SGHVS, CDR2 FNYEAQ. Trimming took off 1 base at V and 4 bases at J, with 10 bases between the two ends. The CDR3 runs 15 residues. The data were produced by immunoSEQ multiplex PCR, yet TCRdb's version contains in-frame clones alone and is incomplete. The sample contains tens of thousands of clones, about 75% of which appear only once. The TCR sequence derives from a human donor with chronic lymphocytic leukemia. The V and J genes are TRBV7-6 and TRBJ1-4; D is uncertain. The source material was PBMCs, sampled after 24 months of ibrutinib treatment. CDR3 bases: TGTGCCAGCAGCTTAGAACCGGGTTTTAATGAAAAACTGTTTTTT. This sequence encodes CASSLEPGFNEKLFF.